This is a list of T cell receptor beta chains from one sample in a study of shared clonotypes between healthy human individuals. Only in-frame clones appear in the TCRdb table, and some are missing; sequencing was by immunoSEQ multiplex PCR. This table has roughly 650,000 clones, almost 97% appearing once. The sample consisted of naive CD4+ T cells sorted from blood. The receptors originated from a woman in her thirties in good health. Each CDR3 is given with its conserved first and last residue. D genes are given only for firm matches. Clone size is stated in some rows and not others, as once, few, many or a class when expanded.

clone_size d_call j_call v_call cdr3_nt cdr3_aa
- - TRBJ1-5 TRBV28 TGTGCCAGCAGGTCGAGGGGATATCAGCCCCAGCATTTT CASRSRGYQPQHF
- - TRBJ2-5 TRBV14 TGTGCCAGCAGCCACCTGGCGGGGTACGTCGGAGAGACCCAGTACTTC CASSHLAGYVGETQYF
- - TRBJ2-2 TRBV5-1 TGCGCCAGCAGCTCCTGGGACTGGGCCACCGGGGAGCTGTTTTTT CASSSWDWATGELFF
- TRBD1 TRBJ1-1 TRBV28 TGTGCCAGCAGTGCCGGGACAGTGAACACTGAAGCTTTCTTT CASSAGTVNTEAFF
- TRBD2 TRBJ2-3 TRBV28 TGTGCCAGCAGTTATAGCGGGAGGGTCACAGATACGCAGTATTTT CASSYSGRVTDTQYF
- - TRBJ2-1 TRBV4-2 TGTGCCAGCAGCCAAGTAGGAGTGGGGCAGTTCTTC CASSQVGVGQFF
- TRBD2 TRBJ2-3 TRBV6-5 TGTGCCAGCAGTTGGGCTAGCGGGGGACGCACAGATACGCAGTATTTT CASSWASGGRTDTQYF
- - TRBJ1-4 TRBV29-1 TGCAGCGTCGGGGGGGATCCTAATGAAAAACTGTTTTTT CSVGGDPNEKLFF
- TRBD2 TRBJ2-1 TRBV5-1 TGCGCCAGCAGCTCGTCTAGCGGCTTGACCTACAATGAGCAGTTCTTC CASSSSSGLTYNEQFF
- TRBD2 TRBJ2-1 TRBV4-2 TGTGCCAGCAGCCAGGCCGGGACTAGTCCCCACAATGAGCAGTTCTTC CASSQAGTSPHNEQFF
once - TRBJ2-3 TRBV19 TGTGCCAGTAGTGCGCCGGGCCCTGGAGTGCAGTATTTT CASSAPGPGVQYF
few TRBD1 TRBJ1-5 TRBV19 TGTGCCAGTAGTATCGACAGGGGCCGATATCAGCCCCAGCATTTT CASSIDRGRYQPQHF
- TRBD2 TRBJ2-7 TRBV2 TGTGCCAGCAGCGACCTGACTAGCGGGAGCCCCTACGAGCAGTACTTC CASSDLTSGSPYEQYF
- - TRBJ2-7 TRBV28 TGTGCCAGCAGTTTAAGGAACCTCTACGAGCAGTACTTC CASSLRNLYEQYF
- - TRBJ2-3 TRBV2 TGTGCCAGCGGCCGGTCGGGCGGGTTT CASGRSGGF
- TRBD2 TRBJ2-1 TRBV19 TGTGCCAGAACCAACCTAGCGGGAGGACGGGGGCCCAATGAGCAGTTCTTC CARTNLAGGRGPNEQFF
- - TRBJ2-7 TRBV5-6 TGTGCCAGCAGCTTGGTTGACAGGACATACGAGCAGTACTTC CASSLVDRTYEQYF
- TRBD1 TRBJ1-2 TRBV25-1 TGTGCCAGCAGTCCCTCGGGCAGGGGGTATGGCTACACCTTC CASSPSGRGYGYTF
- - TRBJ2-7 TRBV5-3 TGTGCCAGCAGCTTGAACTCCAGGAGCTCCTACGAGCAGTACTTC CASSLNSRSSYEQYF
- - TRBJ2-7 TRBV11-2 TGTGCCAGCAGCTTGTCATCAGGGCAAGTGTCCCCCAGCTCCGAGCAGTACTTC CASSLSSGQVSPSSEQYF
- TRBD2 TRBJ2-2 TRBV7-8 TGTGCCAGCAGCTCACTAGCGGGTGGGAACACCGGGGAGCTGTTTTTT CASSSLAGGNTGELFF
- - TRBJ2-1 TRBV18 TGTGCCAGCTCTCGGGGCTCGGCCAATGAGCAGTTCTTC CASSRGSANEQFF